The present T cell receptor (beta chain) was sequenced within a study of STAT3 mutations in large granular lymphocyte leukemia. Whole-study results and caveats: Clonal expansion was inferred from samples taken at other timepoints. Every T-cell large granular lymphocyte leukemia patient had at least one immunodominant TCR beta clonotype. After therapy, 6 of 18 patients switched clonotypes, all new clones STAT3 wild type. Some patients had dominant TCR clones larger than their STAT3 mutant burden.

Each sample's TCRbeta library yielded on average roughly 41,000 productive templates. The method was immunoSEQ multiplex PCR; TCRdb's version includes in-frame clones alone and lacks a portion of them. The repertoire consists of 3,900 or so clones, with approximately 71% occurring once and the leading ten covering 71%. This clone was observed a single time. Its matching antigen is unknown. What was sequenced was peripheral blood mononuclear cells. The clonotype comes from a man in his sixties with T-cell large granular lymphocyte leukemia. Some clones in this sample may be carry-over from other donors' samples.

CDR3 nucleotide sequence: TGTGCCTGGAGCAGGGCCGCTTCACCCCTCCACTTT. Residues: CAWSRAASPLHF. The chain has TRBV30 and TRBJ1-6; D perhaps matches TRBD1 (5 bases). The CDR3 runs to 12 residues. Germline V gene sequence: CDR1 GTSNPN, CDR2 SVGIG (reference sequence). The V and J ends lost 3 bases and 9 bases respectively, with 9 bases between them.